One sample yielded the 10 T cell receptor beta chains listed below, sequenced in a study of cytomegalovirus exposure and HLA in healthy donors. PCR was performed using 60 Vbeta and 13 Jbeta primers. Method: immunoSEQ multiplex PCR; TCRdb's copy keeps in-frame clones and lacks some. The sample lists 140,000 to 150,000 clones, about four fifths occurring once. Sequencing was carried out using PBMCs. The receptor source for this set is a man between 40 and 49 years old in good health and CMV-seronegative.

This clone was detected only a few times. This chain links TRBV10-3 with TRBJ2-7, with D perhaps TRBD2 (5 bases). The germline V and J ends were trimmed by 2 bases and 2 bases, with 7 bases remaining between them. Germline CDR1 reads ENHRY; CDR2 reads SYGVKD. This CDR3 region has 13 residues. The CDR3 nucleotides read TGTGCCATCAGTGAGGAGGGCCCCTACGAGCAGTACTTC. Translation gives CAISEEGPYEQYF.

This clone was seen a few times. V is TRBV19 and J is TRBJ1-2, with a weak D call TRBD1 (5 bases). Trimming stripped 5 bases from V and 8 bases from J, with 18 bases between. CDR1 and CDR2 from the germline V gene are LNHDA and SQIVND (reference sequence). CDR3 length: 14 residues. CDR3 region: CASSLTDLSGGYTF. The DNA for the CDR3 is TGTGCCAGTAGTCTTACTGACCTATCAGGGGGCTACACCTTC.

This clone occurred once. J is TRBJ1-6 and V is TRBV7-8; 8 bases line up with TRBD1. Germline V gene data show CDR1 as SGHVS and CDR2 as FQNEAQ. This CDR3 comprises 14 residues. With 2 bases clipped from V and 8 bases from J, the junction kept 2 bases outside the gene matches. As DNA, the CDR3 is TGTGCCAGCAGCTTATTGACAGGGGATTCACCCCTCCACTTT. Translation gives CASSLLTGDSPLHF.

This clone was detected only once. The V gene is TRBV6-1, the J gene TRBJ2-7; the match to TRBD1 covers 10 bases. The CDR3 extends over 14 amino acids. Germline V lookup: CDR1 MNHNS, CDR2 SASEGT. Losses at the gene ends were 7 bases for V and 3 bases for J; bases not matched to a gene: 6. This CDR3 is CASNRDRGFYEQYF. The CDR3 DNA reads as TGTGCCAGCAATCGGGACAGGGGATTCTACGAGCAGTACTTC.

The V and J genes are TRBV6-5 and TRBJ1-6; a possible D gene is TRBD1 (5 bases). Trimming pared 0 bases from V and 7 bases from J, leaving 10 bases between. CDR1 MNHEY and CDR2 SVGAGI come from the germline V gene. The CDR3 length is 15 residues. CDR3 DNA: TGTGCCAGCAGTTACTCGGGGGGTGTGAATTCACCCCTCCACTTT. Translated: CASSYSGGVNSPLHF.

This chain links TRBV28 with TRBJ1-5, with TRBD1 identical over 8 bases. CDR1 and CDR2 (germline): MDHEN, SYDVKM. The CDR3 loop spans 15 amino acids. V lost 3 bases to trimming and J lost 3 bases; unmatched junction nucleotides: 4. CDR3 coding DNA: TGTGCCAGCAGTTTCGAGGACAGGGACAATCAGCCCCAGCATTTT. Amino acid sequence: CASSFEDRDNQPQHF. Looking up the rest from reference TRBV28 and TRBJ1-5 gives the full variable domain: DVKVTQSSRYLVKRTGEKVFLECVQDMDHENMFWYRQDPGLGLRLIYFSYDVKMKEKGDIPEGYSVSREKKERFSLILESASTNQTSMYLCASSFEDRDNQPQHFGDGTRLSIL.

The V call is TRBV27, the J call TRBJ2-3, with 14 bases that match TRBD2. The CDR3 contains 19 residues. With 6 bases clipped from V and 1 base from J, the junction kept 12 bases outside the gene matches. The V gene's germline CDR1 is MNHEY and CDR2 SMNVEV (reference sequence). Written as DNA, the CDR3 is TGTGCCAGCAGCTTACGACGACTAGCGGGGGGGCCCGGCACAGATACGCAGTATTTT. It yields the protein CASSLRRLAGGPGTDTQYF.

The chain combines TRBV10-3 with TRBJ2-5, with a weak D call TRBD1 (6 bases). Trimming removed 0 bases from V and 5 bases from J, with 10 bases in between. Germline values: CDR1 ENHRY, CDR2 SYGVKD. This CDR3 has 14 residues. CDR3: CAISESDSPETQYF. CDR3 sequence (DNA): TGTGCCATCAGTGAGTCGGACAGCCCGGAGACCCAGTACTTC.

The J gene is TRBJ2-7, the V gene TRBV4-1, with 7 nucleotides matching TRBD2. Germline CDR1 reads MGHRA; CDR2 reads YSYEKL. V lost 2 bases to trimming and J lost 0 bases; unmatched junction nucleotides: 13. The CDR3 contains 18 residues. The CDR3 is CASSQSLGRSGDSYEQYF. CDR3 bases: TGCGCCAGCAGCCAATCCCTCGGAAGAAGCGGGGACTCCTACGAGCAGTACTTC.

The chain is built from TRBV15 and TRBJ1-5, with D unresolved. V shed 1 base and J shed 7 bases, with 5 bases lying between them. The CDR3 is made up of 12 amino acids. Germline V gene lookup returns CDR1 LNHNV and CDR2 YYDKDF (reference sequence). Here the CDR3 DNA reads TGTGCCACCAGCAGAGTTGAGCAGCCCCAGCATTTT. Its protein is CATSRVEQPQHF.